Presented here are 30 T cell receptor beta chains from one specimen sequenced in a study of molecular identifiers for immune sequencing clone quantification. MiXCR, applied by TCRdb to the PCR reads, yields one record per CDR3 protein. Seen here are about 640,000 distinct CDR3 sequences, 15% to 20% observed once, and the top ten hold roughly 0.83%. Sequencing used naive CD8+ T cells from blood, with Jurkat cell RNA spiked in. Subset: FACS-sorted CD8+CD4-CCR7+CD45RA+ naive T cells. The source is a human donor in good health. Some libraries in this study had Jurkat cell RNA spiked in.

This clonotype was detected ten times or more. This rearrangement joins TRBV29-1 to TRBJ1-1; D is undetermined. The germline CDR1 and CDR2 sequences are SQVTM and ANQGSEA. CDR3 length: 11 amino acids. Trimming removed 6 bases at V and 1 base at J, with 6 bases between. CDR3 sequence (DNA): TGCAGCGTGCCCAGGAACACTGAAGCTTTCTTT. As protein: CSVPRNTEAFF.

This clonotype was counted many times. The rearrangement joins TRBV29-1 to TRBJ2-3, with a possible D match to TRBD2 (5 bases). Trimming shortened V by 3 bases and J by 3 bases, and 13 bases separated the two germline ends. Germline loops: CDR1 SQVTM, CDR2 ANQGSEA. The CDR3 is 14 amino acids. CDR3 bases: TGCAGCGTTGAGCTGGGAAGGAGGACAGATACGCAGTATTTT. This codes for CSVELGRRTDTQYF.

This clonotype was detected many times. V is TRBV2 and J is TRBJ2-3; tentatively, D is TRBD1 or TRBD2 (5 bases each). The germline gives CDR1 SNHLY, CDR2 FYNNEI. CDR3 length: 14 residues. The V and J ends lost 9 bases and 4 bases respectively, with 17 bases between them. CDR3 region: CARPNGTKSDTQYF. The CDR3 nucleotides read TGTGCCAGGCCGAACGGGACGAAATCAGATACGCAGTATTTT. Supplemented by reference TRBV2 and TRBJ2-3, the full variable domain reads EPEVTQTPSHQVTQMGQEVILRCVPISNHLYFYWYRQILGQKVEFLVSFYNNEISEKSEIFDDQFSVERPDGSNFTLKIRSTKLEDSAMYFCARPNGTKSDTQYFGPGTRLTVL.

This clonotype has a count of ten or more. The V call is TRBV4-3, the J call TRBJ1-4; 10 bases agree with TRBD1. Trimming removed 4 bases from V and 6 bases from J; junction bases left unmatched: 8. There are 16 residues in the CDR3. Germline V gene data show CDR1 as LGHNA and CDR2 as YSLEER. This CDR3 is CASSLGQGGHDEKLFF. In nucleotides, the CDR3 is TGCGCCAGCAGCCTAGGACAGGGGGGCCATGATGAAAAACTGTTTTTT.

This clonotype was observed many times. This chain joins TRBV5-6 and TRBJ2-3; perhaps D is TRBD1 or TRBD2 (5 bases each). The V end was cut by 0 bases, the J end by 5 bases, with 10 bases between. CDR1 and CDR2 from the germline V gene are SGHDT and YYEEEE. This CDR3 spans 14 amino acids. The DNA of the CDR3 is TGTGCCAGCAGCTTGGAAGGGGCGGGAGATACGCAGTATTTT. This sequence encodes CASSLEGAGDTQYF.

This clonotype was detected a few times. The J gene is TRBJ1-5, the V gene TRBV27; tentative D call: TRBD1 (5 bases). Germline CDR1 MNHEY, CDR2 SMNVEV (reference sequence). Between the trimmed V and J ends, which lost 6 bases and 6 bases, there was a span of 12 bases. CDR3 length: 13 residues. The CDR3 is CASSPDIGQPQHF. CDR3 DNA sequence: TGTGCCAGCAGCCCGGACATTGGTCAGCCCCAGCATTTT.

V is TRBV7-9 and J is TRBJ2-7; tentative D call: TRBD2 (7 bases). CDR1 is SEHNR, CDR2 FQNEAQ, per germline (reference sequence). This CDR3 comprises 16 residues. V shed 5 bases and J shed 6 bases, with 23 bases lying between them. CDR3 loop: CASSPVGGARWGEQYF. The CDR3 nucleotides read TGTGCCAGCAGCCCGGTGGGGGGGGCACGTTGGGGCGAGCAGTACTTC.

Concerning this clonotype: Since a much larger clone is just one base distant, this may be a read error. This chain connects TRBV12-3 or TRBV12-4 to TRBJ2-1; D perhaps matches TRBD1 (6 bases). The CDR3 loop spans 13 amino acids. V gave up 6 bases and J gave up 10 bases, with 16 bases separating them. The CDR3 bases are TGTGCCAGCAGAGCTACAGGGAGTTACGAGCAGTTCTTC. This translates into CASRATGSYEQFF.

Of note for this clonotype: Likely a read error: the CDR3 ends without its conserved phenylalanine or tryptophan. V is TRBV5-6 and J is TRBJ1-1; D unresolved. The CDR3 is 15 amino acids. CDR1 is SGHDT, CDR2 YYEEEE, per germline. With 4 bases removed from V and 3 bases from J, the gap between germline ends came to 16 bases. Written as DNA, the CDR3 is TGTGCCAGCAGCCTGGGAAGGGCGAGGGACACTGAAGCTTTCGTT. Its protein product is CASSLGRARDTEAFV.

Concerning this clonotype: This may stem from a read error, because a much larger clone lies one nucleotide away. V gene TRBV6-5 combines with J gene TRBJ1-5, with 7 bases lining up with TRBD1. The better agreement between TRBJ2-3 and the DNA end casts doubt on the J call. Per the germline V gene, CDR1 is MNHEY and CDR2 is SVGAGI. This CDR3 region has 13 residues. The CDR3 nucleotides are TGTGCCTCCCAGGGGGTGGGCAATCAGCCCCAGTATTTT. It encodes CASQGVGNQPQYF.

This clonotype was picked up many times. The chain links TRBV14 to TRBJ1-1; D perhaps matches TRBD1 (5 bases). CDR3 length: 15 amino acids. V was trimmed by 1 base and J by 2 bases, leaving 11 bases between them. CDR1 SGHDN and CDR2 FVKESK come from the germline V gene. The CDR3: CASSQGWDLNTEAFF. The CDR3 DNA reads as TGTGCCAGCAGCCAAGGCTGGGACCTCAACACTGAAGCTTTCTTT. Drawing the rest from reference TRBV14 and TRBJ1-1, the complete variable domain is EAGVTQFPSHSVIEKGQTVTLRCDPISGHDNLYWYRRVMGKEIKFLLHFVKESKQDESGMPNNRFLAERTGGTYSTLKVQPAELEDSGVYFCASSQGWDLNTEAFFGQGTRLTVV.

This clonotype was seen repeatedly, ten times or more. The chain combines TRBV24-1 with TRBJ2-5; unclear D gene. CDR1 is KGHDR, CDR2 SFDVKD, per germline. Trimming stripped 3 bases from V and 4 bases from J, with 5 bases between. The CDR3 totals 12 residues. Here the CDR3 reads CATSDLGETQYF. DNA for the CDR3: TGTGCCACCAGTGATCTTGGAGAGACCCAGTACTTC.

This clonotype occurred many times. The rearrangement links TRBV13 to TRBJ2-5, with TRBD2 matching over 7 bases. Trimming took 5 bases from V and 2 from J; bases not matched to a gene: 5. There are 14 residues in the CDR3. Per germline, CDR1 PRHDT and CDR2 FYEKMQ (reference sequence). CDR3 sequence reads: CASSTKGLQETQYF. The CDR3, as DNA: TGTGCCAGCAGCACTAAGGGACTACAAGAGACCCAGTACTTC.

The table lists this clonotype with many counts. This chain joins TRBV11-2 and TRBJ2-3, with D tentatively TRBD2 (5 bases). V gave up 5 bases and J gave up 3 bases, with 15 bases separating them. The CDR3 covers 15 residues. Germline assignment: CDR1 SGHAT and CDR2 FQNNGV. The CDR3 protein is CASSTLLAPTDTQYF. Here the CDR3 DNA reads TGTGCCAGCAGCACCCTCCTAGCCCCAACAGATACGCAGTATTTT.

Only a few counts were recorded for this clonotype. The chain employs TRBV5-6 and TRBJ2-7; TRBD1 aligns across 7 bases. Germline CDR1 and CDR2: SGHDT and YYEEEE. V was clipped by 2 bases and J by 1 base; unmatched bases: 12. This CDR3 contains 17 residues. The CDR3 DNA sequence: TGTGCCAGCAGCTTTGGTCTAGGTGGACAGGAATCCTACGAGCAGTACTTC. The encoded protein is CASSFGLGGQESYEQYF.

There are many counts of this clonotype. The chain's CDR3 is CATSRVRGQETQYF. In DNA, the CDR3 is TGTGCCACCAGCAGAGTTCGGGGGCAAGAGACCCAGTACTTC. The V and J genes are TRBV15 and TRBJ2-5; possible D gene TRBD2, 6 bases. The CDR3 is made up of 14 amino acids. Between the trimmed V and J ends, which lost 1 base and 2 bases, there was a span of 8 bases. Germline CDR1 reads LNHNV; CDR2 reads YYDKDF (reference sequence). Drawing the rest from reference TRBV15 and TRBJ2-5, the complete variable domain is DAMVIQNPRYQVTQFGKPVTLSCSQTLNHNVMYWYQQKSSQAPKLLFHYYDKDFNNEADTPDNFQSRRPNTSFCFLDIRSPGLGDTAMYLCATSRVRGQETQYFGPGTRLLVL.

This clonotype was picked up many times. This chain links TRBV20-1 with TRBJ1-1; tentatively, D is TRBD1 (6 bases). Germline V gene sequence: CDR1 DFQATT, CDR2 SNEGSKA (reference sequence). The V gene lost 0 bases and the J gene lost 5 bases, with 22 bases spanning the gap. The CDR3 length is 17 residues. CDR3 region: CSARDSSSGVVGTEAFF. The CDR3 region has the DNA TGCAGTGCTAGAGATTCGAGTTCAGGGGTCGTCGGGACTGAAGCTTTCTTT.

This clonotype was found a few times. Since a much larger clone is just one base distant, this may be a read error. The genes are TRBV7-2 and TRBJ1-1; tentatively, D is TRBD1 (6 bases). The ends were cut back, 7 bases at V and 7 bases at J, with 19 bases in the middle. The CDR3 consists of 14 residues. From germline, CDR1 is SGHTA and CDR2 FQGNSA. The CDR3 protein is CASTGGALDIEAFF. The CDR3 DNA sequence: TGTGCCAGCACCGGGGGGGCGCTGGACATTGAAGCTTTCTTT.

This clonotype was counted ten times or more. The rearrangement joins TRBV12-3 or TRBV12-4 to TRBJ2-3; D is possibly TRBD2 (5 bases). Trimming took 3 bases from V and 0 from J, leaving 10 bases between them. The CDR3 contains 15 residues. In DNA form, the CDR3 reads TGTGCCAGCAGTTTTATTGGCGGGAGCACAGATACGCAGTATTTT. Its translation: CASSFIGGSTDTQYF.

This clonotype was counted only a few times. This sequence may be a read error, since a much larger clone differs from it by one base. The rearrangement joins TRBV7-9 to TRBJ2-4; D not certain. The CDR3 sequence is 12 residues long. Per the germline V gene, CDR1 is SEHNR and CDR2 is FQNEAQ (reference sequence). In DNA form, the CDR3 reads TGTACCAGCAGATCCAACAAAAACATTCAGTACTTC. Amino acids: CTSRSNKNIQYF. The full variable domain, rest sourced from reference TRBV7-9 and TRBJ2-4, is DTGVSQNPRHKITKRGQNVTFRCDPISEHNRLYWYRQTLGQGPEFLTYFQNEAQLEKSRLLSDRFSAERPKGSFSTLEIQRTEQGDSAMYLCTSRSNKNIQYFGAGTRLSVL.

Points on this clonotype: A read error may explain this, as a much larger clone is one base away. V usage is TRBV7-9 and J usage is TRBJ1-2; 8 bases are a match to TRBD1. This CDR3 has 13 amino acids. CDR1 is SEHNR, CDR2 FQNEAQ, per germline (reference sequence). This chain's CDR3 is CASSSDRVVGYAF. CDR3 in DNA: TGTGCCAGCAGCTCGGACAGGGTTGTCGGCTACGCCTTC. Full variable domain (outside the CDR3, taken from reference TRBV7-9 and TRBJ1-2): DTGVSQNPRHKITKRGQNVTFRCDPISEHNRLYWYRQTLGQGPEFLTYFQNEAQLEKSRLLSDRFSAERPKGSFSTLEIQRTEQGDSAMYLCASSSDRVVGYAFGSGTRLTVV.

On this clonotype: One base away lies a much larger clone, so this may be a sequencing read error. The final CDR3 position lacks the conserved phenylalanine or tryptophan, pointing to a likely read error. This rearrangement joins TRBV28 to TRBJ2-5; D is unresolved. With 4 bases removed from V and 2 bases from J, the gap between germline ends came to 8 bases. CDR3 length: 13 residues. CDR1 and CDR2 (germline): MDHEN, SYDVKM. CDR3: CASSSRLQETQYL. Here the CDR3 DNA reads TGTGCCAGCAGTTCTCGCCTACAAGAGACCCAGTACCTC.

Worth noting for this clonotype: With a much larger clone just one base away, this may be a read error. The chain recombines TRBV20-1 with TRBJ1-4; TRBD1 matches at 10 bases. Germline V gives CDR1 DFQATT, CDR2 SNEGSKA (reference sequence). Unmatched junction bases numbered 14, after V lost 4 bases and J lost 0 bases. This CDR3 region has 19 residues. The CDR3 DNA sequence: TGCAGTGCTACAAGAGCCGGGACAGGGGCTGGAGCAACTAATGAAAAACTGTTTTTT. It is translated as CSATRAGTGAGATNEKLFF.

The CDR3: CASRPENSYEQYF. Here the CDR3 DNA reads TGTGCCAGCCGACCGGAAAACTCCTACGAGCAGTACTTC. This chain links TRBV19 with TRBJ2-7; no clear D gene. CDR3 length equals 13 residues. Trimming cost V 9 bases and J 0 bases, with 12 bases left between them. Germline lookup yields CDR1 LNHDA and CDR2 SQIVND (reference sequence).

This clonotype came up many times. J is TRBJ2-3 and V is TRBV5-7, with a possible D match to TRBD2 (6 bases). TRBV5-7 qualifies as an ORF whose function is uncertain. This CDR3 contains 16 residues. V was pared by 4 bases and J by 5 bases, with 20 bases between. This chain's CDR3 is CASSPPGRGGLDTQYF. CDR3 coding DNA: TGTGCCAGCAGCCCGCCTGGTCGGGGAGGTTTAGATACGCAGTATTTT.

The V gene is TRBV27, the J gene TRBJ1-5; a possible D gene is TRBD1 (6 bases). The CDR3 runs 17 residues. V lost 0 bases, J lost 9 bases, and 21 bases lay in between. Germline V gene sequence: CDR1 MNHEY, CDR2 SMNVEV (reference sequence). CDR3 DNA: TGTGCCAGCAGTTTATCAGGCCCCAGGAGGGGGGTCTGGCCCCAGCATTTT. It encodes CASSLSGPRRGVWPQHF.

The chain's CDR3 is CASQHPTSGQIIQETQYF. For the CDR3, the DNA is TGTGCCAGCCAACACCCGACTAGCGGGCAGATCATTCAGGAGACCCAGTACTTC. The rearrangement uses TRBV5-3 and TRBJ2-5; 10 nucleotides align to TRBD2. TRBV5-3 is labeled an ORF, and its function is uncertain. The CDR3 spans 18 residues. The J segment lost 5 bases and the V segment lost 8 bases, leaving 21 bases of the junction unmatched.

Turning to this clonotype: A much larger clone lies a single base off, so this may be a read error. The chain carries TRBV12-5 and TRBJ2-2; possibly TRBD2 for D (5 bases). This CDR3 comprises 12 residues. Germline CDR1 and CDR2: LGHNT and FRNRAP. This chain's CDR3 is CASGFHTGEPFF. DNA for the CDR3: TGTGCTAGTGGTTTTCACACCGGGGAGCCGTTTTTT.

This clonotype came up many times. The CDR3 spells CASRERGGIVAFF. The CDR3 DNA is TGTGCCAGCAGGGAGAGAGGGGGCATCGTAGCTTTCTTT. The rearrangement links TRBV7-2 to TRBJ1-1, with TRBD1 identical over 7 bases. The CDR3 has 13 amino acids. The V and J ends lost 6 bases and 10 bases, in that order; junction bases with no gene match: 11. Germline V gene data show CDR1 as SGHTA and CDR2 as FQGNSA.

The chain joins TRBV21-1 to TRBJ2-7; TRBD2, as called in the table, went unchecked against the DNA. TRBV21-1 is listed as a pseudogene. CDR3 length: 15 residues. The CDR3 loop reads CASGALAGGSYEQYF. CDR3 DNA: TGTGCCAGCGGCGCACTAGCGGGGGGTTCCTACGAGCAGTACTTC.